The 14 T cell receptor beta chains reported below all come from one sample, sequenced in a study of T cell responses to AZD1222 COVID-19 vaccine. Data came from immunoSEQ multiplex PCR; TCRdb stores just in-frame clones and leaves some out. This table holds approximately 80,000 clones, about 90% found once. The sample here was peripheral blood, taken on day 0 of AZD1222 vaccination. Every receptor here comes from an adult in good health.

The rearrangement links TRBV18 to TRBJ2-7, with 11 bases lining up with TRBD2. Germline trimming cut 6 bases from V and 5 bases from J; bases unmatched to any gene: 9. Germline lookup yields CDR1 KGHSH and CDR2 LQKENI. This CDR3 spans 15 amino acids. The CDR3 nucleotides are TGTGCCAGCTCGCCTGGTAGCGGGAGGGCTAACGAGCAGTACTTC. It is translated as CASSPGSGRANEQYF.

The chain joins TRBV7-6 to TRBJ1-2; D possibly corresponds to TRBD1 (5 bases). V shed 5 bases and J shed 5 bases, with 12 bases lying between them. CDR1 is SGHVS, CDR2 FNYEAQ, per germline. This CDR3 is built from 13 residues. DNA for the CDR3: TGTGCCAGCAGCGATGTCGGGGGGTATGGCTACACCTTC. Amino acids: CASSDVGGYGYTF.

V and J are TRBV18 and TRBJ1-2, with D unclear. The CDR3 loop spans 12 amino acids. Trimming stripped 6 bases from V and 4 bases from J, with 9 bases between. CDR1 is KGHSH, CDR2 LQKENI, per germline. The CDR3 here is CASSLDFYGYTF. The CDR3 bases are TGTGCCAGCTCCCTCGACTTCTATGGCTACACCTTC.

The rearrangement uses TRBV28 and TRBJ2-3; 9 bases agree with TRBD1. The germline CDR1 and CDR2 sequences are MDHEN and SYDVKM. The V segment lost 2 bases and the J segment 5 bases; nucleotides outside the gene matches: 5. The CDR3 consists of 15 residues. This CDR3 is CASSLGDRDRDTQYF. The CDR3 DNA reads as TGTGCCAGCAGTTTAGGGGACAGGGACCGAGATACGCAGTATTTT.

The genes are TRBV7-9 and TRBJ2-5; TRBD2 agrees at 8 bases. V shed 7 bases and J 4 bases; nucleotides not matched to a gene: 5. The CDR3 extends over 13 amino acids. Germline CDR1 reads SEHNR; CDR2 reads FQNEAQ (reference sequence). The CDR3 nucleotides are TGTGCCAGCACCCGAGCGGGAGCAGAGACCCAGTACTTC. Its protein product is CASTRAGAETQYF.

This chain uses TRBV6-5 with TRBJ2-7; 7 positions match TRBD2. The CDR3 length is 16 residues. Losses at the gene ends were 0 bases for V and 1 base for J; bases not matched to a gene: 6. Germline CDR1 is MNHEY and CDR2 is SVGAGI. CDR3 in amino acids: CASSYSGEGGSYEQYF. The DNA for the CDR3 is TGTGCCAGCAGTTACTCGGGGGAGGGAGGGTCCTACGAGCAGTACTTC.

The chain links TRBV5-6 to TRBJ1-5; D is undetermined. With 0 bases removed from V and 8 bases from J, the gap between germline ends came to 9 bases. This CDR3 spans 13 amino acids. Looked up from germline, CDR1 is SGHDT and CDR2 is YYEEEE. CDR3 protein: CASSLESREPQHF. CDR3 DNA: TGTGCCAGCAGCTTGGAATCCCGGGAGCCCCAGCATTTT.

The chain carries TRBV11-2 and TRBJ1-1; TRBD1 matches 7 bases. V shed 6 bases and J 6 bases; nucleotides not matched to a gene: 10. This CDR3 has 14 residues. The germline V gene has CDR1 SGHAT and CDR2 FQNNGV. In nucleotides, the CDR3 is TGTGCCAGCAGTCGGGGGCAGGGGGTGGCTGAAGCTTTCTTT. Amino acid sequence: CASSRGQGVAEAFF.

This clone appeared once. This chain links TRBV19 with TRBJ1-5, with D perhaps TRBD1 (6 bases). Trimming took off 3 bases at V and 3 bases at J, with 12 bases between the two ends. The CDR3 contains 15 residues. Germline values: CDR1 LNHDA, CDR2 SQIVND (reference sequence). CDR3 in DNA: TGTGCCAGTAGTATCTACGGACAGCTCAATCAGCCCCAGCATTTT. Translation gives CASSIYGQLNQPQHF.

The chain links TRBV19 to TRBJ1-4; no firm D call. The CDR3 consists of 15 residues. Germline values: CDR1 LNHDA, CDR2 SQIVND (reference sequence). Trimming pared 2 bases from V and 3 bases from J, leaving 10 bases between. The CDR3 reads CASSINGPPNEKLFF. The CDR3 DNA sequence: TGTGCCAGTAGTATAAACGGGCCGCCTAATGAAAAACTGTTTTTT.

The chain couples TRBV11-2 to TRBJ2-5; D is uncertain. Germline loops: CDR1 SGHAT, CDR2 FQNNGV. This CDR3 contains 13 residues. Trimming pared 6 bases from V and 3 bases from J, leaving 11 bases between. This CDR3 is CASSYSRKETQYF. The CDR3 DNA is TGTGCCAGCAGTTACTCGAGGAAAGAGACCCAGTACTTC.

This chain connects TRBV9 to TRBJ2-2; 9 bases are shared with TRBD1. The junction had 8 bases not matched to a gene; V was cut back by 4 bases and J by 7 bases. Germline assignment: CDR1 SGDLS and CDR2 YYNGEE. The CDR3 is 15 residues long. The CDR3 bases are TGTGCCAGCAGCTTCCGGGACAGGGAGGGCGGGGAGCTGTTTTTT. This codes for CASSFRDREGGELFF.

The V and J genes are TRBV19 and TRBJ2-1, with a possible D match to TRBD2 (6 bases). The V and J ends lost 5 bases and 6 bases respectively, with 20 bases between them. The CDR3 covers 16 residues. The germline V gene has CDR1 LNHDA and CDR2 SQIVND (reference sequence). CDR3 sequence (DNA): TGTGCCAGTAGTCCTTTAGCGGCCAACCGCAGCAATGAGCAGTTCTTC. Translation: CASSPLAANRSNEQFF.

J is TRBJ2-1 and V is TRBV27; TRBD2 agrees at 8 bases. J was trimmed by 2 bases and V by 5 bases; bases with no gene match: 5. The CDR3 length is 15 residues. Germline CDR1 MNHEY, CDR2 SMNVEV (reference sequence). The CDR3 DNA reads as TGTGCCAGCAGTCAGAGGACTAGCACCTACAATGAGCAGTTCTTC. Translated: CASSQRTSTYNEQFF.